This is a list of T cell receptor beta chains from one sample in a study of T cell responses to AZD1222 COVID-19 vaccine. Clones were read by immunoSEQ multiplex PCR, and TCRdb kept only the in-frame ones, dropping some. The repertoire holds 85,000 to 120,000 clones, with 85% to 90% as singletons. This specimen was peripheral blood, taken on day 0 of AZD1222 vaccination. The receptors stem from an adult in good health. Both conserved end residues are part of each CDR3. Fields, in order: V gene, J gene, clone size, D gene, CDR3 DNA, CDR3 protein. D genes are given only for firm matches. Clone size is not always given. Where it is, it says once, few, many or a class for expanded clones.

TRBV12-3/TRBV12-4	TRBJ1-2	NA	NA	TGTGCCAGCAGTTCGACTTACGGCTACACCTTC	CASSSTYGYTF
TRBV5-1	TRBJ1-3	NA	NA	TGCGCCAGCAGCTTGGTGCCAGGGAGCTCTGGAAACACCATATATTTT	CASSLVPGSSGNTIYF
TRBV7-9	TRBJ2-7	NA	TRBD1	TGTGCCAGCAGCTTAACAGGGGTGAACTACGAGCAGTACTTC	CASSLTGVNYEQYF
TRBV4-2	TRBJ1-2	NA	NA	TGTGCCAGCAGCCAAGATAGTTTGGCGGCAGGGTCTATTGGTGGCTACACCTTC	CASSQDSLAAGSIGGYTF
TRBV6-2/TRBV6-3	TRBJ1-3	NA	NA	TGTGCCAGCAGTTACGGACGGTCCTCTGGAAACACCATATATTTT	CASSYGRSSGNTIYF
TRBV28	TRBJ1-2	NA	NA	TGTGCCAGCAGTTTGTCTGGGACGTACTATGGCTACACCTTC	CASSLSGTYYGYTF
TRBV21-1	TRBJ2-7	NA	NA	TGTGCCAGCAGCAAAGCGATGAGGGGGCCCTACGAGCAGTACTTC	CASSKAMRGPYEQYF
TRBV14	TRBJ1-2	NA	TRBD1	TGTGCCAGCAGCCAAGGTGCAGGGGGAGACTATGGCTACACCTTC	CASSQGAGGDYGYTF
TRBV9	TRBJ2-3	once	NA	TGTGCCAGCACCCCGTTGGGCAGGGCAGATACGCAGTATTTT	CASTPLGRADTQYF
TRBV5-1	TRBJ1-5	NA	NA	TGCGCCAGCAGCCCCGGATCGGGGACGGGTCAGCCCCAGCATTTT	CASSPGSGTGQPQHF
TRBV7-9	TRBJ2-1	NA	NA	TGTGCCAGCAGCCTTAACCGGGACAATGAGCAGTTCTTC	CASSLNRDNEQFF
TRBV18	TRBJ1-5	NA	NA	TGTGCCAGCTCACCGGAAAGTTATAGCAATCAGCCCCAGCATTTT	CASSPESYSNQPQHF
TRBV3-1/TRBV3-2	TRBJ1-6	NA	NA	TGTGCCAGCAGCCCCGGGGGGGCTGGACCCCTCCACTTT	CASSPGGAGPLHF
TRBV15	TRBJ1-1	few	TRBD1	TGTGCCACCAGCAGTAGGACAGGTATGAACACTGAAGCTTTCTTT	CATSSRTGMNTEAFF
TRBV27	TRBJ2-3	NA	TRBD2	TGTGCCAGCAGTTCCGGGACTAGCGGGAGCGCCACAGATACGCAGTATTTT	CASSSGTSGSATDTQYF
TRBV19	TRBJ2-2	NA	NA	TGTGCCAGTAGTACCGGCAGCGAGACCGGGGAGCTGTTTTTT	CASSTGSETGELFF
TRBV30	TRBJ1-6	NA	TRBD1	TGTGCCTGGACACTAGGACAGGGTAATTCACCCCTCCACTTT	CAWTLGQGNSPLHF
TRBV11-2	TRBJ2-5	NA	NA	TGTGCCAGCAGCTCGATGTTAAGCAGGTACCAAGAGACCCAGTACTTC	CASSSMLSRYQETQYF
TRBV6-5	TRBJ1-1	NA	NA	TGTGCCAGTGTCCGGGACACTGAAGCTTTCTTT	CASVRDTEAFF
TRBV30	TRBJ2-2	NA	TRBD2	TGTGCCTGGACCTCCGGGACTAGCGGGAGAACCGGGGAGCTGTTTTTT	CAWTSGTSGRTGELFF
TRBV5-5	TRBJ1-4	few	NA	TGTGCCAGCAGCTTAGCAGGGTTTGATACTAATGAAAAACTGTTTTTT	CASSLAGFDTNEKLFF
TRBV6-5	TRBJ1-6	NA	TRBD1	TGTGCCAGCAAGCCGACAGGGGGAGGTTCACCCCTCCACTTT	CASKPTGGGSPLHF
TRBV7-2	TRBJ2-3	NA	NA	TGTGCCAGCAGCCATCCCGGGTCAGAACAGTATTTT	CASSHPGSEQYF
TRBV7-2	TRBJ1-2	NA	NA	TGTGCCAGCAGCTTATTCTCAGGGGACTATGGCTACACCTTC	CASSLFSGDYGYTF
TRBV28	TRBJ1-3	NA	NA	TGTGCCAGCAGTACCCCAGGCGGCTACTCTGGAAACACCATATATTTT	CASSTPGGYSGNTIYF
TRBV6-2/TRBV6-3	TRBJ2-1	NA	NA	TGTGCCAGCAGCCGACGGGACTCGCCACTGAATGAGCAGTTCTTC	CASSRRDSPLNEQFF
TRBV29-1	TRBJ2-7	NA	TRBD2	TGCAGCGTTGAACTTCCGGGACTAGCGGGAGAAAGGATCTACGAGCAGTACTTC	CSVELPGLAGERIYEQYF
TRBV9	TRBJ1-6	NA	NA	TGTGCCAGCAGCGTAGGAGACCATTATTCACCCCTCCACTTT	CASSVGDHYSPLHF
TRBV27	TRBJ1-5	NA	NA	TGTGCCAGCAGCCGTACAGGTCGTGGCTACAATCAGCCCCAGCATTTT	CASSRTGRGYNQPQHF
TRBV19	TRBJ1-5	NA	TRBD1	TGTGCCAGTAGTCCCCGCCGCGACAGGGGGAGCCAGCCCCAGCATTTT	CASSPRRDRGSQPQHF
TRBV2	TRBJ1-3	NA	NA	TGTGCCAGCAGTGGGGTGGGGGGCCTCTCTGGAAACACCATATATTTT	CASSGVGGLSGNTIYF
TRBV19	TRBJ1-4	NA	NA	TGTGCCAGTAAGATCGGGGGCTGGGGTGAAAAACTGTTTTTT	CASKIGGWGEKLFF
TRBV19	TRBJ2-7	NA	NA	TGTGCCAGTAGTATAAGCAGTTCCTACGAGCAGTACTTC	CASSISSSYEQYF
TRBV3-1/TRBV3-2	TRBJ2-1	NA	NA	TGTGCCAGCAGCCAATTTCTGGGACAATACAATGAGCAGTTCTTC	CASSQFLGQYNEQFF
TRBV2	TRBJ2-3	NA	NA	TGTGCCAGCAGCATACTCCCCCCGGGGCGGACAGATACGCAGTATTTT	CASSILPPGRTDTQYF
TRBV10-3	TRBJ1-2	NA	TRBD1	TGTGCCATCAGTGAGCCCCGACAGGGGAACTATGGCTACACCTTC	CAISEPRQGNYGYTF
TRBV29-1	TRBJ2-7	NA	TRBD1	TGCAGCGCCCGCCGGGACAGCGCGTCCTACGAGCAGTACTTC	CSARRDSASYEQYF
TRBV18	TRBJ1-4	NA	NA	TGTGCCAGCTCACCTTTGACAGCGCGCCTCGAAAAACTGTTTTTT	CASSPLTARLEKLFF
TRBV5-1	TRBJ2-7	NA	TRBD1	TGCGCCAGCAAGGGACAGGGGCACGAGCAGTACTTC	CASKGQGHEQYF
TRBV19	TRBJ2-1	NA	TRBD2	TGTGCCAGTAGTACCCAACTAGCGGGGGGCCCCAATGAGCAGTTCTTC	CASSTQLAGGPNEQFF